This TCR beta chain was profiled in a study of shared clonotypes between healthy human individuals. With 4 bases clipped from V and 7 bases from J, the junction kept 10 bases outside the gene matches. The CDR3 loop spans 15 amino acids. Germline CDR1 reads SNHLY; CDR2 reads FYNNEI. Naive CD8 cells lacked CD45RO and underwent positive selection for CCR7, leaving out terminally differentiated effector memory CD45RA+ cells. Clones were read by immunoSEQ multiplex PCR, and TCRdb kept only the in-frame ones, dropping some. Of about 2,100,000 clones detected, about 93% appear once; the ten largest clones hold 1.5% to 2%.

The chain carries TRBV2 and TRBJ2-4; 7 positions agree with TRBD1. Sequenced: naive CD8+ T cells from PBMCs. The TCR was taken from a man younger than 30 in good health. Some clones in this sample may be carry-over from other donors' samples. The CDR3 nucleotides are TGTGCCAGCAGTGCCTCTTTAGGCAGGGGGAACATTCAGTACTTC. Translation: CASSASLGRGNIQYF.